The 19 T cell receptor beta chains below all came from one sample that was sequenced in a study of CD8 T cells in Susac syndrome (dated by TCRdb to about 2019). Libraries came from the immunoSEQ multiplex PCR assay. RNA was extracted using the RNeasy kit, and about 0.45 to 1 ug of the RNA was reverse transcribed with random hexamers. The raw public data were reprocessed by TCRdb itself: fastp quality trimming at Q25, MiXCR clonotype calling, in-frame beta chains only. Each CDR3 protein appears once, grouped with its most common genes and DNA. Here the sample has tens of thousands of distinct CDR3 sequences; about 95% occur a single time. The ten largest clones add up to 0.62% of the sample. The sample consisted of CD8+ T cells from PBMCs. Receptors originate from a human donor with Susac syndrome.

The chain joins TRBV3-1 to TRBJ1-5; no clear D gene. Trimming removed 0 bases at V and 4 bases at J, with 10 bases between. Germline CDR1 is LGHDT and CDR2 is YNNKEL (reference sequence). CDR3 length: 15 amino acids. The CDR3, as DNA: TGTGCCAGCAGCCAAGATCGGCAGGCTAATCAGCCCCAGCATTTT. Translating gives CASSQDRQANQPQHF.

The chain uses TRBV9 and TRBJ2-7, with a tentative D call TRBD1 (5 bases). This CDR3 is built from 14 residues. V was clipped by 4 bases and J by 6 bases, with 17 bases between them. Germline lookup yields CDR1 SGDLS and CDR2 YYNGEE. The CDR3 loop reads CASSPEVGVAEQYF. CDR3 DNA sequence: TGTGCCAGCAGCCCAGAGGTAGGGGTGGCCGAGCAGTACTTC.

The rearrangement uses TRBV27 and TRBJ1-1; 10 nucleotides match TRBD1. The CDR3 covers 14 residues. Germline values: CDR1 MNHEY, CDR2 SMNVEV (reference sequence). Trimming cost V 5 bases and J 1 base; bases outside gene matches: 1. The CDR3 bases are TGTGCCAGCAGTCGGACAGGGGGGAACACTGAAGCTTTCTTT. Translating gives CASSRTGGNTEAFF.

The chain employs TRBV6-1 and TRBJ1-1; D is undetermined. Germline V gene sequence: CDR1 MNHNS, CDR2 SASEGT. Trimming shortened V by 4 bases and J by 2 bases, and 14 bases separated the two germline ends. The CDR3 has 15 amino acids. As DNA, the CDR3 is TGTGCCAGCAGTGGTTCGTCCCAGAGAAACACTGAAGCTTTCTTT. Amino acid sequence: CASSGSSQRNTEAFF.

Only a few counts were recorded for this clonotype. The V and J genes are TRBV12-3 or TRBV12-4 and TRBJ2-1; TRBD2 aligns across 8 bases. The CDR3 is made up of 13 amino acids. V shed 5 bases and J 9 bases; nucleotides not matched to a gene: 6. CDR3 DNA: TGTGCCAGCAGTCTGGGCAGCGGGGGTGAGCAGTTCTTC. It translates to CASSLGSGGEQFF.

The chain joins TRBV6-2 or TRBV6-3 to TRBJ2-7, with D perhaps TRBD2 (5 bases). CDR1 is MNHEY, CDR2 SVGEGT, per germline. The V end was cut by 5 bases, the J end by 5 bases, with 13 bases between. The CDR3 contains 13 residues. CDR3 sequence reads: CASSRETWDEQYF. The CDR3 DNA sequence: TGTGCCAGCAGTAGGGAGACTTGGGACGAGCAGTACTTC.

The V call is TRBV6-5, the J call TRBJ2-7; no clear D. CDR1 is MNHEY and CDR2 is SVGAGI in the germline V gene. V lost 8 bases, J lost 7 bases, and 12 bases lay in between. The CDR3 has 11 residues. This CDR3 is CASGLRPEQYF. CDR3 nucleotide sequence: TGTGCCAGCGGCCTGCGGCCGGAGCAGTACTTC.

This clonotype is medium-sized (0.01 to 0.1%) in the sample. The V call is TRBV7-2, the J call TRBJ2-5; 13 positions match TRBD2. The CDR3 length is 17 residues. After removal of 5 bases from V and 5 bases from J, the junction contained 11 bases not matched to a gene. Germline-derived CDR1 and CDR2 are SGHTA and FQGNSA. CDR3 bases: TGTGCCAGCAGCGTGGGACTAGCGGGATTAGGTCGGGAGACCCAGTACTTC. Protein sequence: CASSVGLAGLGRETQYF.

CDR3 DNA sequence: TGTGCCAGCAGCCCTCGGGACTCCTACGAGCAGTACTTC. This encodes CASSPRDSYEQYF. The rearrangement joins TRBV12-3 or TRBV12-4 to TRBJ2-7; TRBD2 might be the D (5 bases). The CDR3 is 13 amino acids. The V end was cut by 6 bases, the J end by 0 bases, with 9 bases between.

V is TRBV12-3 or TRBV12-4 and J is TRBJ1-1, with 8 positions matching TRBD1. Trimming at V came to 3 bases and at J to 6 bases, leaving 9 bases not matched to a gene. This CDR3 is 15 amino acids long. CDR3 bases: TGTGCCAGCAGTTTTACCGGGACAGGAGCCTCTGAAGCTTTCTTT. This encodes CASSFTGTGASEAFF.

The chain uses TRBV6-5 and TRBJ2-1; the D gene is possibly TRBD2 (5 bases). Germline CDR1 and CDR2: MNHEY and SVGAGI. V gave up 3 bases and J gave up 9 bases, with 12 bases separating them. The length of the CDR3 is 13 residues. In DNA form, the CDR3 reads TGTGCCAGCAGTTATATGGTAGGGAGTGAGCAGTTCTTC. Amino acids: CASSYMVGSEQFF.

The J gene is TRBJ2-3, the V gene TRBV12-3 or TRBV12-4, with 8 bases identical to TRBD2. The CDR3 sequence is 14 residues long. Trimming cost V 6 bases and J 6 bases; bases outside gene matches: 8. The CDR3 DNA reads as TGTGCCAGCAGAGTTACGGGGGGGCCGGATACGCAGTATTTT. This codes for CASRVTGGPDTQYF.

The CDR3 sequence: CASSPAEGDYGYTF. CDR3 DNA sequence: TGTGCCAGCAGTCCCGCAGAGGGGGACTATGGCTACACCTTC. The chain has TRBV6-1 and TRBJ1-2; tentatively, D is TRBD1 (6 bases). The CDR3 runs to 14 residues. Germline V gene lookup returns CDR1 MNHNS and CDR2 SASEGT. Deletions cut 5 bases from V and 3 bases from J, with 13 bases between.

V usage is TRBV29-1 and J usage is TRBJ2-1; D tentatively reads TRBD1 or TRBD2 (5 bases each). CDR1 SQVTM and CDR2 ANQGSEA come from the germline V gene. V was clipped by 5 bases and J by 8 bases, with 19 bases between them. This CDR3 comprises 14 residues. The CDR3 protein is CSVWHGTAGDEQFF. CDR3 sequence (DNA): TGCAGCGTTTGGCACGGGACGGCAGGCGATGAGCAGTTCTTC.

V gene TRBV20-1 combines with J gene TRBJ2-1, with 9 positions matching TRBD2. The ends lost 0 bases at V and 0 bases at J; junction bases unmatched: 6. The CDR3 is made up of 17 amino acids. CDR1 is DFQATT and CDR2 is SNEGSKA in the germline V gene (reference sequence). The CDR3 DNA reads as TGCAGTGCTAGAGATGGAAGCGGGGGGCTCTCCTACAATGAGCAGTTCTTC. The encoded protein is CSARDGSGGLSYNEQFF.

The gene calls are TRBV29-1 and TRBJ1-4, with D possibly being TRBD1 (5 bases). Trimming took 6 bases from V and 7 from J, leaving 15 bases between them. The CDR3 consists of 13 residues. Germline V gives CDR1 SQVTM, CDR2 ANQGSEA. The CDR3 nucleotides read TGCAGCGTCCGTCCGTTGAGGGGTGAAAAACTGTTTTTT. Protein sequence: CSVRPLRGEKLFF. Based on the CDR3 plus reference TRBV29-1 and TRBJ1-4, the full variable domain is SAVISQKPSRDICQRGTSLTIQCQVDSQVTMMFWYRQQPGQSLTLIATANQGSEATYESGFVIDKFPISRPNLTFSTLTVSNMSPEDSSIYLCSVRPLRGEKLFFGSGTQLSVL.

The rearrangement joins TRBV30 to TRBJ2-1; possible D gene TRBD1, 6 bases. V gave up 5 bases and J gave up 2 bases, with 28 bases separating them. The germline V gene has CDR1 GTSNPN and CDR2 SVGIG (reference sequence). This CDR3 has 19 residues. The DNA for the CDR3 is TGTGCCTGGCTTAGATCGGACAGAGTGAGTTCCATTGCCTACAATGAGCAGTTCTTC. Translation: CAWLRSDRVSSIAYNEQFF.

The chain has TRBV27 and TRBJ2-1; D remains unclear. This CDR3 is 15 amino acids long. The V end was cut by 2 bases, the J end by 0 bases, with 8 bases between. Germline-derived CDR1 and CDR2 are MNHEY and SMNVEV (reference sequence). The CDR3 coding sequence is TGTGCCAGCAGTTTACGCTGGGGCTCCTACAATGAGCAGTTCTTC. The encoded protein is CASSLRWGSYNEQFF.

This chain uses TRBV3-1 with TRBJ2-3, with D maybe TRBD2 (5 bases). V lost 5 bases and J lost 1, with 13 bases in between. The germline gives CDR1 LGHDT, CDR2 YNNKEL (reference sequence). The CDR3 consists of 15 residues. The CDR3 DNA follows: TGTGCCAGCAGCGATAGCGTTTTTGGCACAGATACGCAGTATTTT. Amino acids: CASSDSVFGTDTQYF.